Presented here are 32 T cell receptor beta chains from one specimen sequenced in a study of regulatory T cells in long-lasting Graves disease. The authors built TCR beta libraries using iRepertoire HTBI primers and Arm-PCR of CDR3 regions. TCRdb redid the calling of the multiplex PCR reads with MiXCR, one entry per CDR3 protein. Of some 430,000 distinct CDR3 sequences in the sample, about 22% were seen once. Indicated time point: persistent/refractory GD, antithyroid drugs over 5 years with positive TRAb. With RNA extracted from PBMCs as input, the TCR library was made. The specimen was peripheral blood mononuclear cells (PBMCs), collected when the disease was refractory, from a patient treated with antithyroid drugs. The receptor source for this set is a female donor with Graves disease.

This clonotype was counted many times. J is TRBJ1-5 and V is TRBV28, with unresolved D. Trimming took 4 bases from V and 7 from J, leaving 5 bases between them. This CDR3 comprises 11 residues. Looked up from germline, CDR1 is MDHEN and CDR2 is SYDVKM. The CDR3 is CASSSAQPQHF. In DNA form, the CDR3 reads TGTGCCAGCAGTTCCGCGCAGCCCCAGCATTTT.

This clonotype appeared a few times. CDR3 sequence: CSANVAESQPQHF. The DNA of the CDR3 is TGCAGTGCTAATGTCGCCGAGAGTCAGCCCCAGCATTTT. The J gene is TRBJ1-5, the V gene TRBV20-1; D gene ambiguous. CDR3 length equals 13 residues. The V gene's germline CDR1 is DFQATT and CDR2 SNEGSKA (reference sequence). V was shortened by 4 bases and J by 6 bases, with 13 bases between the two germline ends.

Only a few counts were recorded for this clonotype. The chain has TRBV6-1 and TRBJ2-7; TRBD2 matches 13 bases. The J segment lost 5 bases and the V segment lost 6 bases, leaving 16 bases of the junction unmatched. Germline CDR1 and CDR2: MNHNS and SASEGT. CDR3 length: 18 residues. CDR3 coding DNA: TGTGCCAGCAGCCGAACTAGCGGGAGGGCCGGAAGAGACGACGAGCAGTACTTC. Translating it yields CASSRTSGRAGRDDEQYF.

Details on this clonotype: Mismatch with germline at one junction end may stem from a read error. The chain has TRBV20-1 and TRBJ2-1; TRBD2 matches at 11 bases. This CDR3 has 16 amino acids. CDR1 DFQATT and CDR2 SNEGSKA come from the germline V gene (reference sequence). The CDR3 DNA is TGCAGTGCGTATCGCTTTGGACTAGCGGGTTACAATGAGCAGTCCTTC. It translates to CSAYRFGLAGYNEQSF.

This clonotype was recorded at least ten times. The chain joins TRBV5-1 to TRBJ1-1; D is perhaps TRBD1 (5 bases). Germline lookup yields CDR1 SGHRS and CDR2 YFSETQ. Trimming cost V 4 bases and J 5 bases, with 9 bases left between them. This CDR3 is 12 amino acids long. Written as DNA, the CDR3 is TGCGCCAGCAGCCCCTGGGGGACTGAAGCTTTCTTT. It yields the protein CASSPWGTEAFF.

A few counts support this clonotype. The V call is TRBV20-1, the J call TRBJ2-3, with a tentative D call TRBD2 (6 bases). This CDR3 has 14 residues. The ends were cut back, 2 bases at V and 2 bases at J, with 11 bases in the middle. Germline-derived CDR1 and CDR2 are DFQATT and SNEGSKA (reference sequence). CDR3 coding DNA: TGCAGTGCTAGAAGTCAGGGACTCACAGATACGCAGTATTTT. Its protein product is CSARSQGLTDTQYF.

V and J are TRBV5-4 and TRBJ1-1, with D perhaps TRBD1 (6 bases). This CDR3 is 16 amino acids long. From germline, CDR1 is SGHNT and CDR2 YYREEE (reference sequence). V gave up 0 bases and J gave up 3 bases, with 15 bases separating them. The CDR3 DNA reads TGTGCCAGCAGCTTGGGAGGGGGACTCGGGGACACTGAAGCTTTCTTT. Protein sequence: CASSLGGGLGDTEAFF.

The table lists this clonotype with many counts. This chain connects TRBV28 to TRBJ1-2, with D perhaps TRBD1 (5 bases). The germline CDR1 and CDR2 sequences are MDHEN and SYDVKM. The CDR3 has 14 amino acids. Trimming pared 6 bases from V and 3 bases from J, leaving 14 bases between. The CDR3 DNA reads TGTGCCAGCAGCTCGGGGACCTTCGACTATGGCTACACCTTC. Amino acids: CASSSGTFDYGYTF.

This clonotype was counted only a few times. The CDR3 nucleotides read TGTGCCAGCGGTGTCACCCCCACTGAAGCTTTCTTT. Its translation is CASGVTPTEAFF. This rearrangement joins TRBV6-1 to TRBJ1-1, with D hard to call. This CDR3 has 12 amino acids. Per the germline V gene, CDR1 is MNHNS and CDR2 is SASEGT. V lost 8 bases and J 4 bases, leaving 11 bases between the germline ends.

This clonotype has only a few counts. The chain couples TRBV28 to TRBJ1-3; D remains unclear. The CDR3 is 15 residues long. In germline, CDR1 is MDHEN, CDR2 SYDVKM. Deletions cut 4 bases from V and 0 bases from J, with 10 bases between. CDR3 in amino acids: CASSWVRFSGNTIYF. The CDR3, as DNA: TGTGCCAGCAGTTGGGTGAGATTCTCTGGAAACACCATATATTTT.

V and J are TRBV15 and TRBJ1-2; the D is unclear. From germline, CDR1 is LNHNV and CDR2 YYDKDF (reference sequence). This CDR3 has 16 residues. Trimming cost V 0 bases and J 7 bases, with 18 bases left between them. The CDR3 here is CATSRDRATLGSGYTF. In DNA form, the CDR3 reads TGTGCCACCAGCAGAGATCGTGCCACTTTAGGCTCTGGCTACACCTTC.

This clonotype was found many times. The rearrangement uses TRBV20-1 and TRBJ1-5, with D unresolved. V was pared by 6 bases and J by 3 bases, with 15 bases between. This CDR3 comprises 14 residues. Per the germline V gene, CDR1 is DFQATT and CDR2 is SNEGSKA (reference sequence). CDR3 in amino acids: CSARPGFYNQPQHF. The CDR3 DNA sequence: TGCAGTGCCCGCCCCGGCTTTTACAATCAGCCCCAGCATTTT.

In this sample, this clonotype turned up a few times. The chain has TRBV5-1 and TRBJ2-2; D gene ambiguous. The CDR3 has 16 residues. Between the trimmed V and J ends, which lost 4 bases and 0 bases, there was a span of 13 bases. CDR1 and CDR2 (germline): SGHRS, YFSETQ. The DNA for the CDR3 is TGCGCCAGCAGCCGGAACACGCTTTCGAACACCGGGGAGCTGTTTTTT. Translating it yields CASSRNTLSNTGELFF. Combining the CDR3 with reference TRBV5-1 and TRBJ2-2 gives the whole variable domain KAGVTQTPRYLIKTRGQQVTLSCSPISGHRSVSWYQQTPGQGLQFLFEYFSETQRNKGNFPGRFSGRQFSNSRSEMNVSTLELGDSALYLCASSRNTLSNTGELFFGEGSRLTVL.

This sequence joins TRBV29-1 and TRBJ1-1, with D unclear. Per the germline V gene, CDR1 is SQVTM and CDR2 is ANQGSEA. Trimming removed 6 bases at V and 5 bases at J, with 10 bases between. This CDR3 region has 11 residues. The CDR3 region is CSVTINTEAFF. The CDR3 DNA is TGCAGCGTGACAATCAATACTGAAGCTTTCTTT.

The V gene is TRBV27, the J gene TRBJ2-2; the D gene could be TRBD1 or TRBD2 (6 bases each). This CDR3 region has 15 residues. V was pared by 7 bases and J by 4 bases, with 16 bases between. Germline CDR1 is MNHEY and CDR2 is SMNVEV (reference sequence). DNA of the CDR3: TGTGCCAGCAACCCGGGGGCAGGGCGCACCGGGGAGCTGTTTTTT. It is translated as CASNPGAGRTGELFF.

This clonotype was detected ten times or more. The gene calls are TRBV28 and TRBJ1-2; possibly TRBD1 for D (5 bases). CDR1 is MDHEN and CDR2 is SYDVKM in the germline V gene. Trimming shortened V by 3 bases and J by 8 bases, and 13 bases separated the two germline ends. The CDR3 is 13 residues long. The CDR3 DNA reads as TGTGCCAGCAGTTTCTCGAGGGGTGGCGGCTACACCTTC. Its translation: CASSFSRGGGYTF.

This clonotype was observed many times. This chain joins TRBV20-1 and TRBJ1-2; perhaps TRBD1 as D (5 bases). The germline CDR1 and CDR2 sequences are DFQATT and SNEGSKA (reference sequence). With 5 bases removed from V and 7 bases from J, the gap between germline ends came to 17 bases. The CDR3 consists of 13 residues. CDR3 sequence reads: CSALRGGESGYTF. The CDR3 DNA reads TGCAGTGCTCTGAGGGGAGGGGAGAGTGGCTACACCTTC.

This clonotype appeared many times. J is TRBJ2-5 and V is TRBV28; D possibly corresponds to TRBD1 (5 bases). The CDR3 consists of 13 residues. V lost 3 bases and J 4 bases, leaving 9 bases between the germline ends. CDR1 and CDR2 (germline): MDHEN, SYDVKM. The CDR3 DNA sequence: TGTGCCAGCAGTTTTGCAGGGCTAGAGACCCAGTACTTC. Protein product: CASSFAGLETQYF.

This clonotype has a handful of counts. The rearrangement links TRBV2 to TRBJ2-3; the match to TRBD1 covers 8 bases. The CDR3 totals 13 residues. CDR1 is SNHLY, CDR2 FYNNEI, per germline. After removal of 7 bases from V and 2 bases from J, the junction contained 2 bases not matched to a gene. The DNA for the CDR3 is TGTGCCAGCACAGGGGGCACCACAGATACGCAGTATTTT. It translates to CASTGGTTDTQYF.

This clonotype was seen ten or more times. This chain joins TRBV7-9 and TRBJ2-5; D perhaps matches TRBD1 (5 bases). CDR1 is SEHNR and CDR2 is FQNEAQ in the germline V gene (reference sequence). The CDR3 covers 14 residues. V lost 5 bases, J lost 5 bases, and 15 bases lay in between. The CDR3 here is CASSGQGGSETQYF. The CDR3 DNA reads TGTGCCAGCAGCGGCCAGGGTGGGTCCGAGACCCAGTACTTC.

This chain joins TRBV29-1 and TRBJ2-5, with D perhaps TRBD1 (6 bases). Per germline, CDR1 SQVTM and CDR2 ANQGSEA. Trimming took 2 bases from V and 4 from J, leaving 8 bases between them. The CDR3 spans 12 residues. The CDR3 loop is CSVEQGPETQYF. The DNA for the CDR3 is TGCAGCGTTGAACAGGGGCCAGAGACCCAGTACTTC.

This clonotype was observed a handful of times. The gene calls are TRBV20-1 and TRBJ2-5, with D unclear. Trimming pared 6 bases from V and 3 bases from J, leaving 20 bases between. The germline V gene has CDR1 DFQATT and CDR2 SNEGSKA (reference sequence). The CDR3 consists of 15 residues. CDR3 sequence (DNA): TGCAGTGCCTCAAATCCGTCAGCTGTGGAAGAGACCCAGTACTTC. Protein: CSASNPSAVEETQYF.

This clonotype was counted a few times. The chain carries TRBV24-1 and TRBJ2-1; D uncertain. CDR3 length: 14 amino acids. V dropped 5 bases and J dropped 3 bases, with 10 bases sitting between them. Germline lookup yields CDR1 KGHDR and CDR2 SFDVKD. In DNA form, the CDR3 reads TGTGCCACCAGTGGTGCCAGGATCTACAATGAGCAGTTCTTC. The encoded protein is CATSGARIYNEQFF.

This clonotype was seen repeatedly, ten times or more. The chain combines TRBV28 with TRBJ1-6, with D unclear. Germline V gives CDR1 MDHEN, CDR2 SYDVKM. The CDR3 length is 15 residues. V was shortened by 5 bases and J by 8 bases, with 16 bases between the two germline ends. The DNA for the CDR3 is TGTGCCAGCAGTACCTTAAGCCGGTCCGATTCACCCCTCCACTTT. This translates into CASSTLSRSDSPLHF.

This clonotype was detected only a few times. This sequence joins TRBV6-1 and TRBJ1-5; a possible D gene is TRBD1 (5 bases). The ends were cut back, 7 bases at V and 4 bases at J, with 14 bases in the middle. Per the germline V gene, CDR1 is MNHNS and CDR2 is SASEGT. The CDR3 consists of 14 residues. The CDR3 coding sequence is TGTGCCAGCATGGCCGGGGGGTGGAATCAGCCCCAGCATTTT. It specifies CASMAGGWNQPQHF.

In its sample, this clonotype was seen many times. This chain's CDR3 is CASSPDDRDPRSPLHF. CDR3 in DNA: TGTGCCAGCAGTCCCGACGACAGGGACCCGCGTTCACCCCTCCACTTT. V usage is TRBV2 and J usage is TRBJ1-6; 7 bases are a match to TRBD1. The CDR3 has 16 residues. With 5 bases clipped from V and 9 bases from J, the junction kept 13 bases outside the gene matches. In germline, CDR1 is SNHLY, CDR2 FYNNEI. Combining the CDR3 with reference TRBV2 and TRBJ1-6 gives the whole variable domain EPEVTQTPSHQVTQMGQEVILRCVPISNHLYFYWYRQILGQKVEFLVSFYNNEISEKSEIFDDQFSVERPDGSNFTLKIRSTKLEDSAMYFCASSPDDRDPRSPLHFGNGTRLTVT.

Concerning this clonotype itself: This may arise from a read error, as a much more abundant clone is one base away. The rearrangement joins TRBV12-3 or TRBV12-4 to TRBJ1-5; weak D call: TRBD1 (5 bases). CDR3 length: 14 residues. V shed 7 bases and J shed 9 bases, with 19 bases lying between them. CDR3 in DNA: TGTGCCAGCAATCTACAAGAAACAGGTCGGCCCCAGCATTTT. It codes for CASNLQETGRPQHF.

The chain recombines TRBV20-1 with TRBJ2-7; D gene unclear. The V end lost 1 base, the J end lost 11 bases, and 12 bases lay between the germline ends. There are 11 residues in the CDR3. Germline CDR1 is DFQATT and CDR2 is SNEGSKA (reference sequence). CDR3: CSARAPQLEYF. The DNA of the CDR3 is TGCAGTGCTAGAGCACCACAGCTGGAGTACTTC.

The rearrangement links TRBV29-1 to TRBJ2-2, with 13 bases fitting TRBD2. The length of the CDR3 is 17 residues. J lost 8 bases, V lost 7 bases, and 16 bases had no gene match. The germline V gene encodes CDR1 SQVTM and CDR2 ANQGSEA. CDR3 amino acids: CSATTGTSGTREGELFF. CDR3 bases: TGCAGCGCAACTACCGGGACTAGCGGGACGCGGGAGGGGGAGCTGTTTTTT.

Ten or more counts support this clonotype. The chain has TRBV27 and TRBJ1-5; D call uncertain. The CDR3 has 18 amino acids. Trimming took 5 bases from V and 0 from J, leaving 20 bases between them. Germline V gene sequence: CDR1 MNHEY, CDR2 SMNVEV (reference sequence). CDR3 sequence: CASSPTGPSVYSNQPQHF. The DNA for the CDR3 is TGTGCCAGCAGTCCAACCGGGCCGTCAGTTTATAGCAATCAGCCCCAGCATTTT.

The chain links TRBV20-1 to TRBJ1-2; no firm D call. The V and J ends lost 3 bases and 7 bases respectively, with 15 bases between them. Per germline, CDR1 DFQATT and CDR2 SNEGSKA (reference sequence). CDR3 size: 13 residues. The DNA of the CDR3 is TGCAGTGCTAGCAAAGTCCCCTATCTTGGCTACACCTTC. Protein product: CSASKVPYLGYTF.

This chain connects TRBV7-2 to TRBJ2-1; D may be TRBD1 or TRBD2 (5 bases each). Trimming shortened V by 0 bases and J by 9 bases, and 12 bases separated the two germline ends. The CDR3 runs 14 residues. Germline CDR1 SGHTA, CDR2 FQGNSA. Here the CDR3 DNA reads TGTGCCAGCAGCTTAGCGGTACGGGGCGGTGAGCAGTTCTTC. It is translated as CASSLAVRGGEQFF.